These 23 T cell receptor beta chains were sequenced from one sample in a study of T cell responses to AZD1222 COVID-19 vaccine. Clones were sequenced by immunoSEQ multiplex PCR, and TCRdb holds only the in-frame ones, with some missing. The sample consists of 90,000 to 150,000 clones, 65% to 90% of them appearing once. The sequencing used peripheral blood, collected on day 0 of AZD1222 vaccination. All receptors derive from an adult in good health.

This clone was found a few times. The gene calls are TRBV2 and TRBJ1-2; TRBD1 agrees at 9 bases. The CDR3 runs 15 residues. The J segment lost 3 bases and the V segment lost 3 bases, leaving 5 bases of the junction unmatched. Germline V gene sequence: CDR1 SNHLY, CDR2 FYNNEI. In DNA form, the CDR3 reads TGTGCCAGCAGTGAGGACAGGGGCCCCTACTATGGCTACACCTTC. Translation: CASSEDRGPYYGYTF.

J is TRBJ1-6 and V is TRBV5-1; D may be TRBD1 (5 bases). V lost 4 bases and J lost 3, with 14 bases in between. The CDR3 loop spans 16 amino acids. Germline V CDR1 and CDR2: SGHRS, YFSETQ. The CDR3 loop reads CASSPPGRGYNSPLHF. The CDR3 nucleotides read TGCGCCAGCAGCCCCCCGGGAAGGGGCTATAATTCACCCCTCCACTTT. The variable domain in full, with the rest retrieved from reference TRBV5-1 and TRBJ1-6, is KAGVTQTPRYLIKTRGQQVTLSCSPISGHRSVSWYQQTPGQGLQFLFEYFSETQRNKGNFPGRFSGRQFSNSRSEMNVSTLELGDSALYLCASSPPGRGYNSPLHFGNGTRLTVT.

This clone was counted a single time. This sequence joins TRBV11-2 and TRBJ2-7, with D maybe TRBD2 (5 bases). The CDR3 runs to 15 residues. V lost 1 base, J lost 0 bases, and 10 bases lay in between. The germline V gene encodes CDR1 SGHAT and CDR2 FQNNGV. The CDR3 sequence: CASSLGTGSSYEQYF. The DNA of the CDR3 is TGTGCCAGCAGCTTAGGAACGGGAAGCTCCTACGAGCAGTACTTC.

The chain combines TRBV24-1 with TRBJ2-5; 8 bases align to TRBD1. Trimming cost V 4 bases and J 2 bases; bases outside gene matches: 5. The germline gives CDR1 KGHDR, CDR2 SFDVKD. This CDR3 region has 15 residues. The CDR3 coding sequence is TGTGCCACCAGTGACCCCGGACAGGGACAAGAGACCCAGTACTTC. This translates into CATSDPGQGQETQYF.

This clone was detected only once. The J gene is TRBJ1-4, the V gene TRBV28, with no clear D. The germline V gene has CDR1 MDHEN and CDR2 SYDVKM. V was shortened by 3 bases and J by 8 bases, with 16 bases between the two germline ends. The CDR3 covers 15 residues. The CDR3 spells CASSLPVRAGEKLFF. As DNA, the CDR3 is TGTGCCAGCAGTTTGCCCGTGAGGGCGGGGGAAAAACTGTTTTTT.

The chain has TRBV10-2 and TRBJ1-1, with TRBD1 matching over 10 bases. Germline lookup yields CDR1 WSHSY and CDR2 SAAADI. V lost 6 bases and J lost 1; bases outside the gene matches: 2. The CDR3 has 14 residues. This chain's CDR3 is CASRGQGKNTEAFF. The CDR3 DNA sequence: TGCGCCAGCAGGGGACAGGGGAAGAACACTGAAGCTTTCTTT.

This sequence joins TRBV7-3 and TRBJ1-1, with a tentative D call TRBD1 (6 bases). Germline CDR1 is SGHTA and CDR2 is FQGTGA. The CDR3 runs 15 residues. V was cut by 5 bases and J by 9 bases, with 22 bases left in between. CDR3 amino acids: CASSPTGGGRGKAFF. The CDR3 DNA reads TGTGCCAGCAGCCCCACCGGAGGAGGGAGGGGGAAAGCTTTCTTT.

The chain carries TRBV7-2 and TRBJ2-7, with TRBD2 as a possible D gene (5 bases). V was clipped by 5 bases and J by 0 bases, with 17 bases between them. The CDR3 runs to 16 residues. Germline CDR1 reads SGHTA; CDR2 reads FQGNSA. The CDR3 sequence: CASSRPRTYSSYEQYF. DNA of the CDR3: TGTGCCAGCAGCCGCCCCAGGACTTATAGCTCCTACGAGCAGTACTTC.

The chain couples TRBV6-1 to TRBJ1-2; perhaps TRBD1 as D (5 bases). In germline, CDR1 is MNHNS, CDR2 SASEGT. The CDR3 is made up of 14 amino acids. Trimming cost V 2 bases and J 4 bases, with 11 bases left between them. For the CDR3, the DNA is TGTGCCAGCAGTGAACTTGGGGCGGTCTATGGCTACACCTTC. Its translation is CASSELGAVYGYTF.

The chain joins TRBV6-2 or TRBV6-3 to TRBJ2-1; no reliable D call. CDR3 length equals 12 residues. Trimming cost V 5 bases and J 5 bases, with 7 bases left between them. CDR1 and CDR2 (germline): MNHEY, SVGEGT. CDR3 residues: CASSRSNNEQFF. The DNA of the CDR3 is TGTGCCAGCAGTCGGTCCAACAATGAGCAGTTCTTC.

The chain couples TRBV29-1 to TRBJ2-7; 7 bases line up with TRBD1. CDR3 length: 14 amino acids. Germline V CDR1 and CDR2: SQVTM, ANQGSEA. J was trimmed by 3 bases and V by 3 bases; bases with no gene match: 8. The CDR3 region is CSVEVTGSSYEQYF. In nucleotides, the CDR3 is TGCAGCGTTGAGGTGACAGGGTCGAGCTACGAGCAGTACTTC.

The CDR3 bases are TGCGCCAGCAGCCAAGGGGCAGGGGAGGGCTACACCTTC. This translates into CASSQGAGEGYTF. The J gene is TRBJ1-2, the V gene TRBV4-1; possible D gene TRBD1, 6 bases. The CDR3 has 13 residues. Trimming pared 1 base from V and 8 bases from J, leaving 11 bases between. Germline CDR1 is MGHRA and CDR2 is YSYEKL.

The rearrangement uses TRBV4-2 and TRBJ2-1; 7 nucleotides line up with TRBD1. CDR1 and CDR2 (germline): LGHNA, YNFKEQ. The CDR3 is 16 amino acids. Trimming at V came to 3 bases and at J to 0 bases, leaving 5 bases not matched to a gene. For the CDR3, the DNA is TGTGCCAGCAGCCATCTCCGGGACAGCTCCTACAATGAGCAGTTCTTC. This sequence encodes CASSHLRDSSYNEQFF.

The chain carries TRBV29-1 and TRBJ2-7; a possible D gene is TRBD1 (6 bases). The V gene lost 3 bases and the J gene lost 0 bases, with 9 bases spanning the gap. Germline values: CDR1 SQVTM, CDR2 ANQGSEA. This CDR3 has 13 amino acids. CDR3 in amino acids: CSVDKDSSYEQYF. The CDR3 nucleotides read TGCAGCGTTGACAAGGACAGCTCCTACGAGCAGTACTTC.

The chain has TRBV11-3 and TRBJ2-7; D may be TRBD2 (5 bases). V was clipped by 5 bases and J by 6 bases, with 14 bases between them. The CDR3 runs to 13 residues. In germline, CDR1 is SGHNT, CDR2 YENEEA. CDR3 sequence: CASSPRGSGEQYF. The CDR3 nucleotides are TGTGCCAGCAGCCCGAGAGGGAGCGGCGAGCAGTACTTC.

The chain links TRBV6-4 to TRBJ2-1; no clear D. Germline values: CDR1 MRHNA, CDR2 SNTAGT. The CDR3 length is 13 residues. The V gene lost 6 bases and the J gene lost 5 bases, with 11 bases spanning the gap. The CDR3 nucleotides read TGTGCCAGCAGCCGGGCCCACCACAATGAGCAGTTCTTC. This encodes CASSRAHHNEQFF.

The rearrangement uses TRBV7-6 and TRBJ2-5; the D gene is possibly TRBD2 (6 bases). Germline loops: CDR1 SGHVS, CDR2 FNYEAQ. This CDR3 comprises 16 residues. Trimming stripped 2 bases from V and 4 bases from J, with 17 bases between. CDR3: CASSLSSGSGRETQYF. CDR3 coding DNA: TGTGCCAGCAGCTTAAGCAGCGGGTCGGGGAGAGAGACCCAGTACTTC.

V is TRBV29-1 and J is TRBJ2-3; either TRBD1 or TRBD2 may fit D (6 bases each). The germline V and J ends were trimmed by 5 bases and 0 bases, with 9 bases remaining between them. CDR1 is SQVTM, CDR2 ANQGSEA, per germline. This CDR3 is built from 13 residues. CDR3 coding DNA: TGCAGCGTTCGGGGGCCTAGCACAGATACGCAGTATTTT. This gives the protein CSVRGPSTDTQYF.

CDR3 protein: CASSPFDEQFF. The CDR3, as DNA: TGTGCCAGCAGCCCTTTTGATGAGCAGTTCTTC. V and J are TRBV6-2 or TRBV6-3 and TRBJ2-1; D gene unclear. Germline CDR1 reads MNHEY; CDR2 reads SVGEGT. This CDR3 has 11 residues. V shed 6 bases and J shed 8 bases, with 8 bases lying between them.

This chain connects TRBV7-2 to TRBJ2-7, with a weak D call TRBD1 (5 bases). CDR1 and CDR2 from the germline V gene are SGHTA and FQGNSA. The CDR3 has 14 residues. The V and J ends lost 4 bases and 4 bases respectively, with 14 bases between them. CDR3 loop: CASSSRSTVYEQYF. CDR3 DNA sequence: TGTGCCAGCAGCTCCCGCTCGACAGTTTACGAGCAGTACTTC.

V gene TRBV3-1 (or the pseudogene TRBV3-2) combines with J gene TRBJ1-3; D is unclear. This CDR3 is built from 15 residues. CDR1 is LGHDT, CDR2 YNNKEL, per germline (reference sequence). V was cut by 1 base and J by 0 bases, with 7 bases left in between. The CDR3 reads CASSQGLISGNTIYF. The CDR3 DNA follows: TGTGCCAGCAGCCAAGGGCTGATCTCTGGAAACACCATATATTTT.

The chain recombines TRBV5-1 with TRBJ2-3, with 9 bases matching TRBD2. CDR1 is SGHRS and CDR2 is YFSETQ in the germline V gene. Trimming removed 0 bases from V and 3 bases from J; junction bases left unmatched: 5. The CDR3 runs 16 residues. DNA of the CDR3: TGCGCCAGCAGCTTGGGGCCTAGCGGGATGACAGATACGCAGTATTTT. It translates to CASSLGPSGMTDTQYF. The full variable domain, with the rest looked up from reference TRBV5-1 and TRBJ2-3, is KAGVTQTPRYLIKTRGQQVTLSCSPISGHRSVSWYQQTPGQGLQFLFEYFSETQRNKGNFPGRFSGRQFSNSRSEMNVSTLELGDSALYLCASSLGPSGMTDTQYFGPGTRLTVL.

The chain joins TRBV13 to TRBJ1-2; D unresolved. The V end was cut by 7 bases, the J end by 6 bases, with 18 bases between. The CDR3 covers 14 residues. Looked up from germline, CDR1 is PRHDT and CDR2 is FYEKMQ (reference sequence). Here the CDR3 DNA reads TGTGCCAGCAATCTTGCGGGTCTCGGTAATGGCTACACCTTC. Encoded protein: CASNLAGLGNGYTF.